Below, 31 T cell receptor beta chains from the same sample are listed, as sequenced in a study of radiotherapy plus CTLA-4 blockade in lung cancer (dated by TCRdb to the late 2010s). Preparation of the library involved the immunoSEQ multiplex PCR assay. TCRdb provides this immuneACCESS table in a form limited to in-frame rearrangements. Some clones are lacking; in checked studies, under half of them reflect an unresolved V gene, and why the rest are absent is not known. The sample table contains 58,000 or so clones; only one count was recorded for 70% to 80% of them. Approximately 15% of the sample is held by the ten biggest clonotypes. Sequencing was performed on peripheral blood, taken from a patient treated with radiotherapy plus ipilimumab. Source of these receptors: a human donor with non-small cell lung cancer who had a complete response to radiotherapy plus ipilimumab.

The chain has TRBV10-2 and TRBJ2-3; D uncertain. Trimming stripped 4 bases from V and 2 bases from J, with 4 bases between. The CDR3 totals 12 residues. CDR1 is WSHSY and CDR2 is SAAADI in the germline V gene. CDR3: CASSAYTDTQYF. The DNA for the CDR3 is TGCGCCAGCAGTGCCTACACAGATACGCAGTATTTT.

CDR3 sequence: CASSETSTYEQYV. DNA of the CDR3: TGTGCCAGCAGCGAGACTAGTACCTACGAGCAGTACGTC. The chain couples TRBV5-5 to TRBJ2-7, with D tentatively TRBD2 (6 bases). Germline V gene lookup returns CDR1 SGHKS and CDR2 YYEKEE (reference sequence). This CDR3 has 13 amino acids. V was pared by 4 bases and J by 2 bases, with 10 bases between.

This chain uses TRBV7-8 with TRBJ1-3; tentative D call: TRBD1 (6 bases). Trimming took off 4 bases at V and 1 base at J, with 8 bases between the two ends. Germline loops: CDR1 SGHVS, CDR2 FQNEAQ. This CDR3 is 14 amino acids long. The CDR3 sequence is CASSSRGSGNTIYF. CDR3 nucleotide sequence: TGTGCCAGCAGCTCCAGGGGATCTGGAAACACCATATATTTT.

J is TRBJ1-4 and V is TRBV30; a possible D gene is TRBD1 (5 bases). The CDR3 sequence is 14 residues long. CDR1 is GTSNPN, CDR2 SVGIG, per germline (reference sequence). V was clipped by 5 bases and J by 4 bases, with 14 bases between them. This chain's CDR3 is CAWDRQSFNEKLFF. The CDR3 nucleotides read TGTGCCTGGGACAGACAGAGTTTTAATGAAAAACTGTTTTTT. Combining the CDR3 with reference TRBV30 and TRBJ1-4 gives the whole variable domain SQTIHQWPATLVQPVGSPLSLECTVEGTSNPNLYWYRQAAGRGLQLLFYSVGIGQISSEVPQNLSASRPQDRQFILSSKKLLLSDSGFYLCAWDRQSFNEKLFFGSGTQLSVL.

This chain uses TRBV5-1 with TRBJ1-2, with 12 bases fitting TRBD1. The V gene's germline CDR1 is SGHRS and CDR2 YFSETQ. J gave up 8 bases and V 5 bases, and 10 bases lay outside the gene matches. The CDR3 consists of 15 residues. The CDR3 DNA follows: TGCGCCAGCAGTCCCCGGGGGACAGGGGGCATGGGCTACACCTTC. It codes for CASSPRGTGGMGYTF.

V and J are TRBV6-1 and TRBJ1-1; 7 bases line up with TRBD1. J was trimmed by 6 bases and V by 1 base; bases with no gene match: 2. CDR1 MNHNS and CDR2 SASEGT come from the germline V gene. The CDR3 runs 13 residues. The DNA of the CDR3 is TGTGCCAGCAGTGAAGAGGGGGCCGCTGAAGCTTTCTTT. Translating gives CASSEEGAAEAFF.

The table lists this clone with a few counts. This chain joins TRBV10-3 and TRBJ1-1, with 7 bases that match TRBD1. CDR3 length: 15 residues. CDR1 is ENHRY, CDR2 SYGVKD, per germline. V gave up 4 bases and J gave up 1 base; unmatched junction bases: 6. CDR3 loop: CAISATGTANTEAFF. As DNA, the CDR3 is TGTGCCATCAGTGCCACCGGGACAGCGAACACTGAAGCTTTCTTT.

The chain combines TRBV6-1 with TRBJ2-2; 8 positions match TRBD1. CDR1 and CDR2 (germline): MNHNS, SASEGT. This CDR3 contains 15 residues. V shed 5 bases, J shed 7 bases, and the junction held 9 bases outside the gene matches. CDR3 DNA sequence: TGTGCCAGCAGTTCGACACAGACAGGGGTCGGGGAGCTGTTTTTT. Translated: CASSSTQTGVGELFF.

V usage is TRBV2 and J usage is TRBJ2-7; 10 bases line up with TRBD1. From germline, CDR1 is SNHLY and CDR2 FYNNEI. The V gene end was trimmed by 0 bases and the J gene end by 7 bases; junction bases not matched to a gene: 9. There are 16 residues in the CDR3. CDR3 sequence: CASSEAKRQGAREQYF. The CDR3 bases are TGTGCCAGCAGTGAAGCGAAACGACAGGGGGCGCGGGAGCAGTACTTC.

The chain couples TRBV2 to TRBJ2-4; no reliable D call. Germline CDR1 and CDR2: SNHLY and FYNNEI. The CDR3 covers 12 residues. The V end was cut by 8 bases, the J end by 5 bases, with 10 bases between. The DNA for the CDR3 is TGTGCCAGCTGCCCCACTCAAAACATTCAGTACTTC. It specifies CASCPTQNIQYF.

This clone was counted a single time. The V gene is TRBV20-1, the J gene TRBJ2-7; D remains ambiguous. Germline V lookup: CDR1 DFQATT, CDR2 SNEGSKA (reference sequence). This CDR3 is 11 amino acids long. Written as DNA, the CDR3 is TGCACCCGAACAGCCTCCTACGAGCAGTACGTC. Its translation: CTRTASYEQYV.

This sequence joins TRBV11-3 and TRBJ2-5, with D maybe TRBD2 (6 bases). CDR1 SGHNT and CDR2 YENEEA come from the germline V gene. Trimming left V 3 bases short and J 5 bases short, with 13 bases between. The CDR3 sequence is 14 residues long. The CDR3 sequence is CASSLGGRRETQYF. The CDR3 DNA reads as TGTGCCAGCAGCTTGGGAGGACGAAGGGAGACCCAGTACTTC.

The V and J genes are TRBV11-3 and TRBJ1-2; D not resolved. V lost 4 bases, J lost 0 bases, and 21 bases lay in between. CDR1 is SGHNT and CDR2 is YENEEA in the germline V gene. The CDR3 is made up of 18 amino acids. This CDR3 reads CASSYSLGSSSTNYGYTF. DNA of the CDR3: TGTGCCAGCAGCTACTCCCTGGGCAGCTCGTCGACTAACTATGGCTACACCTTC.

The chain employs TRBV5-8 and TRBJ2-1, with D possibly matching TRBD1 (6 bases). V lost 2 bases to trimming and J lost 0 bases, with 18 bases between them. CDR1 SGHTS and CDR2 YDEGEE come from the germline V gene. The CDR3 extends over 18 amino acids. The CDR3, as DNA: TGTGCCAGCAGCTTTCGTTTAACAGGGCTTTTCTCCTACAATGAGCAGTTCTTC. It translates to CASSFRLTGLFSYNEQFF.

The chain employs TRBV5-1 and TRBJ2-4; D might be TRBD1 (5 bases). This CDR3 has 15 residues. The V and J ends lost 0 bases and 3 bases respectively, with 10 bases between them. Germline CDR1 and CDR2: SGHRS and YFSETQ. CDR3 nucleotide sequence: TGCGCCAGCAGCTTGGAGCAGGGCTACAAAAACATTCAGTACTTC. It codes for CASSLEQGYKNIQYF.

The CDR3 coding sequence is TGTGCCAGCAGCTTTATACCGGGACTAGTCCCCTACGAGCAGTACGTC. Translation gives CASSFIPGLVPYEQYV. The V and J genes are TRBV7-9 and TRBJ2-7, with 8 bases identical to TRBD2. Germline assignment: CDR1 SEHNR and CDR2 FQNEAQ (reference sequence). The CDR3 has 16 amino acids. V dropped 3 bases and J dropped 2; count of bases not matched to a gene: 9.

The genes are TRBV19 and TRBJ2-6; D is possibly TRBD1 (6 bases). The V gene lost 9 bases and the J gene lost 2 bases, with 14 bases spanning the gap. This CDR3 has 15 residues. Germline assignment: CDR1 LNHDA and CDR2 SQIVND (reference sequence). CDR3 sequence (DNA): TGTGCCAGCTCCTACAGGGCCCCTGGGGCCAACGTCCTGACTTTC. Its translation: CASSYRAPGANVLTF.

This clone was counted a single time. Additional DNA sequences in this sample encode the identical CDR3. The rearrangement uses TRBV18 and TRBJ2-5, with D possibly being TRBD2 (6 bases). Trimming took 2 bases from V and 5 from J, leaving 6 bases between them. This CDR3 region has 12 residues. Germline values: CDR1 KGHSH, CDR2 LQKENI. Here the CDR3 DNA reads TGTGCCAGCTCACCAGGGGGGGAGACCCAGTACTTC. It yields the protein CASSPGGETQYF.

This sequence joins TRBV27 and TRBJ2-1; TRBD2 agrees at 10 bases. The germline V gene has CDR1 MNHEY and CDR2 SMNVEV (reference sequence). The CDR3 length is 17 residues. V shed 4 bases, J shed 8 bases, and the junction held 14 bases outside the gene matches. CDR3 region: CASSSLQKSSGSDEQFF. CDR3 coding DNA: TGTGCCAGCAGTTCCCTCCAAAAGTCTAGCGGGAGTGATGAGCAGTTCTTC.

V gene TRBV6-1 combines with J gene TRBJ2-5, with D tentatively TRBD1 (6 bases). V dropped 2 bases and J dropped 1 base, with 11 bases sitting between them. Germline V gene lookup returns CDR1 MNHNS and CDR2 SASEGT. The CDR3 spans 15 residues. This CDR3 reads CASSETGTTQETQYF. The CDR3 coding sequence is TGTGCCAGCAGTGAAACTGGGACAACCCAAGAGACCCAGTACTTC.

This clone was detected only once. The V gene is TRBV7-9, the J gene TRBJ2-7, with a weak D call TRBD1 (6 bases). In germline, CDR1 is SEHNR, CDR2 FQNEAQ (reference sequence). CDR3 length equals 15 residues. Trimming cost V 5 bases and J 5 bases, with 19 bases left between them. The CDR3 spells CASSIMQGSLNEQYF. Here the CDR3 DNA reads TGTGCCAGCAGCATCATGCAGGGGTCTCTTAACGAGCAGTACTTC. Drawing the rest from reference TRBV7-9 and TRBJ2-7, the complete variable domain is DTGVSQNPRHKITKRGQNVTFRCDPISEHNRLYWYRQTLGQGPEFLTYFQNEAQLEKSRLLSDRFSAERPKGSFSTLEIQRTEQGDSAMYLCASSIMQGSLNEQYFGPGTRLTVT.

V gene TRBV7-6 combines with J gene TRBJ2-1; TRBD2 aligns across 14 bases. The CDR3 consists of 18 residues. Germline lookup yields CDR1 SGHVS and CDR2 FNYEAQ. V lost 6 bases and J lost 5; bases outside the gene matches: 12. The chain's CDR3 is CASSKTSGGALRNNEQFF. CDR3 bases: TGTGCCAGCAGTAAGACTAGCGGGGGGGCCCTGAGGAACAATGAGCAGTTCTTC.

The V gene is TRBV4-3, the J gene TRBJ2-4; the match to TRBD2 covers 14 bases. Trimming cost V 0 bases and J 5 bases; bases outside gene matches: 9. The CDR3 runs 19 residues. Germline V lookup: CDR1 LGHNA, CDR2 YSLEER. CDR3 residues: CASSQERKTSGRAENIQYF. The CDR3 DNA follows: TGCGCCAGCAGCCAAGAGAGAAAGACTAGCGGGAGGGCGGAAAACATTCAGTACTTC.

The chain employs TRBV7-2 and TRBJ2-2; TRBD2 matches 7 bases. Unmatched junction bases numbered 6, after V lost 1 base and J lost 4 bases. The CDR3 extends over 16 amino acids. The V gene's germline CDR1 is SGHTA and CDR2 FQGNSA. The CDR3 spells CASSLVGLDLTGELFF. The CDR3 DNA reads TGTGCCAGCAGCTTAGTAGGACTAGATCTCACCGGGGAGCTGTTTTTT.

The rearrangement joins TRBV27 to TRBJ2-7, with 7 nucleotides matching TRBD1. V gave up 3 bases and J gave up 3 bases; unmatched junction bases: 8. In germline, CDR1 is MNHEY, CDR2 SMNVEV (reference sequence). This CDR3 comprises 15 residues. DNA of the CDR3: TGTGCCAGCAGTTTCGGTCCAGGGGGATACTACGAGCAGTACGTC. The encoded protein is CASSFGPGGYYEQYV.

The V and J genes are TRBV9 and TRBJ2-7; no clear D gene. The CDR3 has 14 amino acids. V lost 4 bases and J lost 5, with 16 bases in between. Germline values: CDR1 SGDLS, CDR2 YYNGEE. CDR3 region: CASSPLFSQNEQYF. CDR3 DNA sequence: TGTGCCAGCAGCCCCCTGTTTAGCCAGAACGAGCAGTACTTC.

The chain is built from TRBV5-4 and TRBJ1-2; D is unresolved. Deletions cut 4 bases from V and 4 bases from J, with 11 bases between. CDR1 is SGHNT and CDR2 is YYREEE in the germline V gene (reference sequence). The CDR3 is 13 residues long. The CDR3 spells CASSTDGLYGYTF. The CDR3 DNA follows: TGTGCCAGCAGCACGGACGGACTCTATGGCTACACCTTC.

The chain links TRBV9 to TRBJ2-5, with 11 bases identical to TRBD2. V lost 0 bases, J lost 5 bases, and 0 bases stayed unmatched. Germline V gene lookup returns CDR1 SGDLS and CDR2 YYNGEE. The CDR3 spans 14 residues. In DNA form, the CDR3 reads TGTGCCAGCAGCGTAGGACTAGCGGGGGAGACCCAGTACTTC. As protein: CASSVGLAGETQYF.

This chain connects TRBV9 to TRBJ1-2; D is uncertain. V was pared by 0 bases and J by 1 base, with 7 bases between. The CDR3 extends over 14 amino acids. Looked up from germline, CDR1 is SGDLS and CDR2 is YYNGEE. This chain's CDR3 is CASSVDTVNYGYTF. As DNA, the CDR3 is TGTGCCAGCAGCGTAGATACGGTTAACTATGGCTACACCTTC.

The V call is TRBV30, the J call TRBJ1-2; D ambiguous. This CDR3 comprises 13 residues. CDR1 GTSNPN and CDR2 SVGIG come from the germline V gene (reference sequence). Trimming removed 2 bases at V and 6 bases at J, with 13 bases between. CDR3: CAWSLGGGDGYTF. CDR3 nucleotide sequence: TGTGCCTGGAGTTTGGGTGGCGGGGATGGCTACACCTTC.

The gene calls are TRBV19 and TRBJ1-6; possibly TRBD1 for D (5 bases). The CDR3 is made up of 15 amino acids. V lost 3 bases to trimming and J lost 8 bases, with 14 bases between them. The V gene's germline CDR1 is LNHDA and CDR2 SQIVND (reference sequence). CDR3 nucleotide sequence: TGTGCCAGTAGTATTAACGGGCAGGGTTATTCACCCCTCCACTTT. This sequence encodes CASSINGQGYSPLHF.